Detailed here is one T cell receptor (beta chain). The data derive from a study of blood T cell repertoires in COVID-19. Study in general: Whether acute or convalescent, the COVID-19 samples came from the United States, Italy and Spain.

The CDR3 contains 16 residues. Per germline, CDR1 KGHSH and CDR2 LQKENI. Losses at the gene ends were 3 bases for V and 10 bases for J; bases not matched to a gene: 10. Original processing methods: Quantification of nucleated cells was approximated via reference gene primer amplification. TCRdb keeps only in-frame clones here, not all; method: immunoSEQ multiplex PCR. V, J and clone size reflect that table, while D and trimming were determined from the DNA. Found here are 98,000 or so clones, more than 75% of them singletons; the top ten hold approximately 26%. Material for sequencing was peripheral blood. This chain connects TRBV18 to TRBJ1-6, with 9 bases that match TRBD1. The source of this sequence is a man between 60 and 75 years old with acute or convalescent COVID-19. CDR3 DNA sequence: TGTGCCAGCTCACCCGCTGGCGGACAGGGGAACTCACCCCTCCACTTT. Its protein is CASSPAGGQGNSPLHF. The entire variable domain, with the rest obtained from reference TRBV18 and TRBJ1-6, is as follows: NAGVMQNPRHLVRRRGQEARLRCSPMKGHSHVYWYRQLPEEGLKFMVYLQKENIIDESGMPKERFSAEFPKEGPSILRIQQVVRGDSAAYFCASSPAGGQGNSPLHFGNGTRLTVT.